A single TCR beta chain is shown here with its context. This record belongs to a study of T cells after somatic rescue of genetic block. CDR1 LGHNA and CDR2 YNFKEQ come from the germline V gene. Trimming stripped 1 base from V and 4 bases from J, with 17 bases between. The CDR3 is made up of 16 amino acids. The table came from immunoSEQ multiplex PCR; TCRdb's copy has only in-frame clones and leaves some out. Found here are over 10,000 clones, approximately 79% of them singletons; the top ten hold roughly 22%. The origin of this receptor is a boy aged 5-17 years. This chain links TRBV4-2 with TRBJ2-7, with D possibly TRBD1 on 5 matching bases. Material for sequencing was peripheral blood mononuclear cells (PBMCs). CDR3 in amino acids: CASSQAKGITPYEQYF. Here the CDR3 DNA reads TGTGCCAGCAGCCAAGCGAAGGGGATCACCCCGTACGAGCAGTACTTC.